One sample yielded the 8 T cell receptor beta chains listed below, sequenced in a study of T cells in Graves' hyperthyroidism and ophthalmopathy. Researchers took RNA transcripts and amplified the TCR beta CDR3 regions from them. The HTBI primer set was used in a first-round RT-PCR of the TCR CDR3. MiXCR, applied by TCRdb to the multiplex PCR reads, yields one record per CDR3 protein. Of about 710,000 distinct CDR3 sequences listed, 16% are singletons. Material: blood. The receptors originated from a man in his late teens or twenties with Graves' hyperthyroidism.

The chain employs TRBV12-3 or TRBV12-4 and TRBJ1-1; 9 positions match TRBD1. V trimming: 5 bases; J trimming: 4 bases; junction bases outside the gene matches: 8. This CDR3 has 15 residues. The CDR3 reads CASSPGTGWGTEAFF. DNA for the CDR3: TGTGCCAGCAGTCCCGGGACAGGGTGGGGCACTGAAGCTTTCTTT.

In this sample, this clonotype turned up many times. The chain uses TRBV6-1 and TRBJ2-5; D possibly matches TRBD1 or TRBD2 (7 bases each). This CDR3 is built from 16 residues. V gave up 5 bases and J gave up 7 bases, with 23 bases separating them. The germline V gene encodes CDR1 MNHNS and CDR2 SASEGT. CDR3 sequence reads: CASSPRGSSGPGTQYF. The CDR3 region has the DNA TGTGCCAGCAGTCCCAGGGGGTCTAGCGGACCGGGGACCCAGTACTTC.

This clonotype was picked up a small number of times. V is TRBV6-5 and J is TRBJ2-5; D not certain. From germline, CDR1 is MNHEY and CDR2 SVGAGI. The V end lost 5 bases, the J end lost 0 bases, and 4 bases lay between the germline ends. This CDR3 spans 12 amino acids. CDR3 nucleotides: TGTGCCAGCAGTAACTACCAAGAGACCCAGTACTTC. It is translated as CASSNYQETQYF.

Points on this clonotype: One base away lies a much larger clone, so this may be a sequencing read error. The chain links TRBV27 to TRBJ2-5, with 10 nucleotides matching TRBD2. Germline V CDR1 and CDR2: MNHEY, SMNVEV (reference sequence). The CDR3 runs 14 residues. Here the CDR3 reads CASAGAGGVEIQYF. The CDR3, as DNA: TGTGCCAGCGCCGGAGCGGGAGGGGTGGAGATCCAGTACTTC.

The CDR3 nucleotides are TGTGCCATATCGCAGGGGAGCTCGAACTATGGCTACACCTTC. Protein: CAISQGSSNYGYTF. The V call is TRBV6-1, the J call TRBJ1-2; possible D gene TRBD1, 6 bases. This CDR3 spans 14 amino acids. V lost 10 bases and J lost 2, with 17 bases in between. Per the germline V gene, CDR1 is MNHNS and CDR2 is SASEGT.

The sample holds many counts of this clonotype. The chain carries TRBV28 and TRBJ2-4, with D tentatively TRBD1 (5 bases). This CDR3 region has 13 residues. The germline CDR1 and CDR2 sequences are MDHEN and SYDVKM. V was trimmed by 4 bases and J by 1 base, leaving 5 bases between them. CDR3 DNA sequence: TGTGCCAGCAGTTCAGGGGCCAAAAACATTCAGTACTTC. Amino acids: CASSSGAKNIQYF.

The chain carries TRBV12-3 or TRBV12-4 and TRBJ1-4; D call uncertain. The CDR3 sequence is 15 residues long. Trimming took off 7 bases at V and 4 bases at J, with 16 bases between the two ends. DNA for the CDR3: TGTGCCAGCACCCTCGGGAAGCTTATTAATGAAAAACTGTTTTTT. Protein: CASTLGKLINEKLFF.

V usage is TRBV29-1 and J usage is TRBJ1-4, with 9 bases fitting TRBD1. Unmatched junction bases numbered 9, after V lost 6 bases and J lost 10 bases. The CDR3 runs 13 residues. Germline V gene data show CDR1 as SQVTM and CDR2 as ANQGSEA. The chain's CDR3 is CSVETRDRVKLFF. The CDR3 DNA is TGCAGCGTGGAGACCCGGGACAGGGTAAAACTGTTTTTT.